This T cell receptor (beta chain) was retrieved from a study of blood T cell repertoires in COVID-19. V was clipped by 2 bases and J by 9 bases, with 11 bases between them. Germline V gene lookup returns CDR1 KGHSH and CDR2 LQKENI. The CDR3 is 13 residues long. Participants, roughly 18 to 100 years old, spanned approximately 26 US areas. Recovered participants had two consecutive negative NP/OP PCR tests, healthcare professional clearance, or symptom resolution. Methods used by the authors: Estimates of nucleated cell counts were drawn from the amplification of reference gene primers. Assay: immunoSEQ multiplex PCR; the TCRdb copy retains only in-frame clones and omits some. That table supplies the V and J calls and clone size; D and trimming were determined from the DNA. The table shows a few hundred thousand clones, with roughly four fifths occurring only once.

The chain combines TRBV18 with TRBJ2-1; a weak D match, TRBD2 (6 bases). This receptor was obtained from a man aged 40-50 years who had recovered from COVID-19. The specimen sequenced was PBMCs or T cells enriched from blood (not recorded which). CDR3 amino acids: CASSPGTWVEQFF. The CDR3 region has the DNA TGTGCCAGCTCACCAGGGACTTGGGTTGAGCAGTTCTTC. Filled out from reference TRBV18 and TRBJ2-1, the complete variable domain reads NAGVMQNPRHLVRRRGQEARLRCSPMKGHSHVYWYRQLPEEGLKFMVYLQKENIIDESGMPKERFSAEFPKEGPSILRIQQVVRGDSAAYFCASSPGTWVEQFFGPGTRLTVL.